This T cell receptor (beta chain) was obtained from a study of blood T cells in healthy people across ages. Primers used in a second PCR of about 7 to 11 cycles were a sample-barcoded 5' primer and a J-beta primer mix. MiXCR was run by TCRdb on the 5' RACE reads, yielding one entry per CDR3 protein. The sample includes approximately 770,000 distinct CDR3 sequences, 58% of them seen just once. V shed 0 bases and J 6 bases; nucleotides not matched to a gene: 7. The CDR3 extends over 17 amino acids. From germline, CDR1 is LGHDT and CDR2 YNNKEL (reference sequence). The sequenced material came from blood. This sequence originates from a man aged 30 to 39 in good health. V usage is TRBV3-1 and J usage is TRBJ2-1; 11 bases agree with TRBD2. CDR3: CASSQDVPSGGINEQFF. CDR3 in DNA: TGTGCCAGCAGCCAAGACGTCCCTAGCGGGGGGATCAATGAGCAGTTCTTC.